This T cell receptor beta chain comes out of a study of OX40 agonist ivuxolimab in advanced cancers. For the study at large: Given to patients was ivuxolimab, an agonistic anti-OX40 (CD134) antibody. Patients were treated with intravenous ivuxolimab, dosed at 0.01 to 10 mg/kg and infused every 2 weeks. Those treated in dose escalation had hepatocellular carcinoma, melanoma, renal cell cancer or head and neck cancer.

Some clones are missing from TCRdb's copy, which holds only in-frame ones; the method was immunoSEQ multiplex PCR. Counted here are approximately 64,000 clones, 83% occurring once; the ten biggest clones make up 0.65% to 0.85%. There are a few counts of this clone. V was pared by 2 bases and J by 2 bases, with 11 bases between. The germline gives CDR1 SGHDT, CDR2 YYEEEE. CDR3 size: 14 residues. The input for sequencing was CD4+ or CD8+ T cells sorted from blood, taken in a trial of the OX40 agonist ivuxolimab. The rearrangement joins TRBV5-6 to TRBJ2-7; D is possibly TRBD1 or TRBD2 (5 bases each). This TCR was recovered from an adult with an advanced solid tumor such as melanoma, head and neck, liver or kidney cancer. CDR3 amino acids: CASSFGTVTYEQYF. For the CDR3, the DNA is TGTGCCAGCAGCTTTGGGACGGTTACCTACGAGCAGTACTTC.